This TCR beta chain was sequenced in a study of blood T cells in healthy people across ages. Primers used in a second PCR of about 7 to 11 cycles were a sample-barcoded 5' primer and a J-beta primer mix. TCRdb redid the calling of the 5' RACE reads with MiXCR, one entry per CDR3 protein. The top ten hold around 11% of the sample, which has approximately 1.5 million distinct CDR3 sequences, roughly 30% seen once. CDR1 is DFQATT and CDR2 is SNEGSKA in the germline V gene (reference sequence). The V gene lost 3 bases and the J gene lost 2 bases, with 18 bases spanning the gap. The CDR3 is made up of 16 amino acids.

The chain couples TRBV20-1 to TRBJ2-3; D is possibly TRBD2 (5 bases). Sequencing was performed on blood. The TCR was taken from a woman aged 25 to 39 in good health. CDR3 coding DNA: TGCAGTGCTAGGGGTCGGAGGACTGGGTTCACAGATACGCAGTATTTT. Translated: CSARGRRTGFTDTQYF.